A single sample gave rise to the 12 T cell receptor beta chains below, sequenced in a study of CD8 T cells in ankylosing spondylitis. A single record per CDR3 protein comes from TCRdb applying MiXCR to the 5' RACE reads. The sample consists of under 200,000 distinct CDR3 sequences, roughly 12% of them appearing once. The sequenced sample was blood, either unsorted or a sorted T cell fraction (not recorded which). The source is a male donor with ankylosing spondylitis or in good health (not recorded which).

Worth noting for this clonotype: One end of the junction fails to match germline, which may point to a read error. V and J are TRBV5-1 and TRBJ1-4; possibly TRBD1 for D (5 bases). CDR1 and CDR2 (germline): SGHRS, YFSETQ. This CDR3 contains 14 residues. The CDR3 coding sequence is TGCGCCGGCAGCTTGAAACAGCCCGTGGGGGAACTGTTTTTT. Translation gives CAGSLKQPVGELFF. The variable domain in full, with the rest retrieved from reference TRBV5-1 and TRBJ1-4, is KAGVTQTPRYLIKTRGQQVTLSCSPISGHRSVSWYQQTPGQGLQFLFEYFSETQRNKGNFPGRFSGRQFSNSRSEMNVSTLELGDSALYLCAGSLKQPVGELFFGSGTQLSVL.

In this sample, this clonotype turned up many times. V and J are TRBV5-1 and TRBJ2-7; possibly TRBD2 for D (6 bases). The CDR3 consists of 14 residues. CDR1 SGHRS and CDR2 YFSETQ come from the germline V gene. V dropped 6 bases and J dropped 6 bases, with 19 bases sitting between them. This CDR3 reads CASNRGSRSSEQYF. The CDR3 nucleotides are TGCGCCAGCAACCGGGGGTCCAGGTCGAGCGAGCAGTACTTC.

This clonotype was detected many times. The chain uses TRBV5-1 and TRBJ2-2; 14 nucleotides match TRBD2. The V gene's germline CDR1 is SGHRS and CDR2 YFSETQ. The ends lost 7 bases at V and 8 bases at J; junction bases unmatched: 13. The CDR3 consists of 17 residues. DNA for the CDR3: TGCGCCAGCCGGCCCCTTCTCCGGACTAGCGGGAGGGGGGAGCTGTTTTTT. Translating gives CASRPLLRTSGRGELFF.

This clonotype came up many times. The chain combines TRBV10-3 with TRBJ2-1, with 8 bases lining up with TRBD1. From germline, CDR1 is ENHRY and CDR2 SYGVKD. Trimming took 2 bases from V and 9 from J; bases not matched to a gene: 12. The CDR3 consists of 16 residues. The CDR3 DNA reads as TGTGCCATCAGTGAGACGAAGGGACAGGCCGGGGTTGAGCAGTTCTTC. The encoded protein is CAISETKGQAGVEQFF.

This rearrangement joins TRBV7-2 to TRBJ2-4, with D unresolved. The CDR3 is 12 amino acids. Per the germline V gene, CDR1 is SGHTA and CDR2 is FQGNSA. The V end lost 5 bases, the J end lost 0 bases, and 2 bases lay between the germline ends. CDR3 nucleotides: TGTGCCAGCAGCCCAGCCAAAAACATTCAGTACTTC. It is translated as CASSPAKNIQYF.

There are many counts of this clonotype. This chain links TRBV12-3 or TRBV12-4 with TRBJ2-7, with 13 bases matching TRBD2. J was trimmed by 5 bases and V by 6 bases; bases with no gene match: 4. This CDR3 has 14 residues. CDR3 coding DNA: TGTGCCAGCAGGCGGACTAGCGGGAGCAACGAGCAGTACTTC. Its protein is CASRRTSGSNEQYF.

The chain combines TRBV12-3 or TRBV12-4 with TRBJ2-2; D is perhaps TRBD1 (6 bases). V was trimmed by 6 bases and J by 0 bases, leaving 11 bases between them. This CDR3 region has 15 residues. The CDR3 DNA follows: TGTGCCAGCAGGTCTAGGACAGCGAACACCGGGGAGCTGTTTTTT. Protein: CASRSRTANTGELFF.

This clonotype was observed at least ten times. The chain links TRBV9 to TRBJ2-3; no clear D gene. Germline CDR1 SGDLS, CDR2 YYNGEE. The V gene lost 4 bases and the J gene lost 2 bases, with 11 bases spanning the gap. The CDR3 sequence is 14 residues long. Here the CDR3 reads CASSPRGYTDTQYF. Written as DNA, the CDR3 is TGTGCCAGCAGCCCCCGTGGGTACACAGATACGCAGTATTTT.

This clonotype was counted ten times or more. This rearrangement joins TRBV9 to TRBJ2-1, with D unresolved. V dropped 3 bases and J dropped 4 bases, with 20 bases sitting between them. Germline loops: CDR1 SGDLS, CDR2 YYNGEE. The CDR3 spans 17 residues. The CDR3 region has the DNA TGTGCCAGCAGCGACCCCATGGCATCGACGGATTACAATGAGCAGTTCTTC. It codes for CASSDPMASTDYNEQFF.

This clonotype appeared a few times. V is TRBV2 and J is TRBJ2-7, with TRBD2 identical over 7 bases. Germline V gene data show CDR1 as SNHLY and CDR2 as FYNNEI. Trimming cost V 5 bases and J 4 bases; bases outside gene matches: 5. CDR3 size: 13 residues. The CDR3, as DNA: TGTGCCAGCAGTCGACTAGCAATATACGAGCAGTACTTC. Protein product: CASSRLAIYEQYF.

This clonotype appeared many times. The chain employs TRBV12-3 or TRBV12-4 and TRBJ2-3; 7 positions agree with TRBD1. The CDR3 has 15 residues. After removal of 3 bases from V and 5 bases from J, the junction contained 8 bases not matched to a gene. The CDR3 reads CASSFRDSEGDTQYF. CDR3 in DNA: TGTGCCAGCAGTTTCAGGGACAGCGAGGGAGATACGCAGTATTTT.

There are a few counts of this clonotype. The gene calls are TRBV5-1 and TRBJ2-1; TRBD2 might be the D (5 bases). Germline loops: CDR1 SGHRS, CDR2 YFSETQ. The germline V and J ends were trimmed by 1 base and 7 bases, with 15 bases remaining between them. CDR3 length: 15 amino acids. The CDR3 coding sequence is TGCGCCAGCAGCTTGTCCCCGGGGATAGGTAATGAGCAGTTCTTC. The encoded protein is CASSLSPGIGNEQFF.